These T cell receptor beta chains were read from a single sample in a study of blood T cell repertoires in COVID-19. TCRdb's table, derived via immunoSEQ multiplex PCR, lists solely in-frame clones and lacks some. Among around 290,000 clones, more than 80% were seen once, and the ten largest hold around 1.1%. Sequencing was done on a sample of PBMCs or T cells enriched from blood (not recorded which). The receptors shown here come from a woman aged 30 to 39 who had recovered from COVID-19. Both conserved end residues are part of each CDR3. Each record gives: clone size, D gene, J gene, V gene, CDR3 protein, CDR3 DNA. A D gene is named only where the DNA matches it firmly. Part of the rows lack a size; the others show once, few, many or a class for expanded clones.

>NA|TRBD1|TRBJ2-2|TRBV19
CASSQGINTGELFF
TGTGCCAGCTCACAGGGGATTAACACCGGGGAGCTGTTTTTT
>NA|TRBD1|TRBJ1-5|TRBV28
CASSSGGENQPQHF
TGTGCCAGCAGCTCAGGGGGCGAGAATCAGCCCCAGCATTTT
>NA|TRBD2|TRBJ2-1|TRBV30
CAWTRGLAGGNEQFF
TGTGCCTGGACCCGCGGACTAGCGGGAGGAAATGAGCAGTTCTTC
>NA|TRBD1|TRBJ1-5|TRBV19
CASSGDSGDQPQHF
TGTGCCAGTAGCGGGGACAGTGGAGATCAGCCCCAGCATTTT
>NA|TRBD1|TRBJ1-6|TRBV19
CASSIRQMDRVNSPLHF
TGTGCCAGTAGTATCCGCCAAATGGACAGGGTAAATTCACCCCTCCACTTT
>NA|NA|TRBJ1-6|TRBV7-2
CASSPRDTLSSPLHF
TGTGCCAGCAGCCCCCGGGACACCCTGAGTTCACCCCTCCACTTT
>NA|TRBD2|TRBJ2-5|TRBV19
CASSILAGGETQYF
TGTGCCAGTAGTATACTAGCGGGTGGAGAGACCCAGTACTTC
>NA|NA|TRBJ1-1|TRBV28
CASRTLVTGNTEAFF
TGTGCCAGCAGGACGTTGGTTACAGGGAACACTGAAGCTTTCTTT
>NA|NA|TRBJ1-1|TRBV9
CASSVTGLNTEAFF
TGTGCCAGCAGCGTAACAGGGTTGAACACTGAAGCTTTCTTT
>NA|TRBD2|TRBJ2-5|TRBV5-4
CASSYFPATGTRQATQYF
TGTGCCAGCAGCTACTTTCCAGCCACCGGGACTAGGCAGGCGACCCAGTACTTC
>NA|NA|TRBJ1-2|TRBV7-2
CASSFFQPERSGGYTF
TGTGCCAGCAGCTTTTTCCAGCCTGAACGGTCGGGAGGCTACACCTTC
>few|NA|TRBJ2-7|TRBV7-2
CASSPGPQAYEQYF
TGTGCCAGCAGCCCTGGTCCCCAGGCCTACGAGCAGTACTTC
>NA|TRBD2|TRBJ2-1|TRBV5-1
CASSFPGTSGRNEQFF
TGCGCCAGCAGCTTTCCCGGGACTAGCGGGAGAAATGAGCAGTTCTTC
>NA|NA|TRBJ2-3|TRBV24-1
CATAASGTSTDTQYF
TGTGCCACTGCTGCAAGCGGAACTAGCACAGATACGCAGTATTTT
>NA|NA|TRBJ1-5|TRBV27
CASSAIRGRQHF
TGTGCCAGCAGTGCCATCCGAGGGAGGCAGCATTTT
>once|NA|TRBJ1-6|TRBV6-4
CASSDSGNSPLHF
TGTGCCAGCAGTGACTCCGGTAATTCACCCCTCCACTTT
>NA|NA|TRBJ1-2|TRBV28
CASRLTGTQSYTF
TGTGCCAGCAGGCTGACCGGGACTCAGAGCTACACCTTC
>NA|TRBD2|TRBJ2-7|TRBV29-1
CSVAGTNSYEQYF
TGCAGCGTTGCCGGGACTAACTCCTACGAGCAGTACTTC
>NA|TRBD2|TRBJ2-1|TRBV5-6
CASSWGLAGGYNEQFF
TGTGCCAGCAGCTGGGGACTAGCGGGAGGGTACAATGAGCAGTTCTTC
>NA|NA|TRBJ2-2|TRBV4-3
CASSQDARANTGELFF
TGCGCCAGCAGCCAAGATGCCAGGGCGAACACCGGGGAGCTGTTTTTT
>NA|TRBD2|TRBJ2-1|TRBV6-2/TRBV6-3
CASSYLTSGTVTYNEQFF
TGTGCCAGCAGTTACCTGACTAGCGGGACTGTAACCTACAATGAGCAGTTCTTC
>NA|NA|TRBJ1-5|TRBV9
CASRLRAEGNQPQHF
TGTGCCAGCAGGCTCCGAGCCGAGGGCAATCAGCCTCAGCATTTT
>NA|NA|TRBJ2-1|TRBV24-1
CATSEFRQSSYNEQFF
TGTGCCACCAGTGAATTCAGGCAGAGCTCCTACAATGAGCAGTTCTTC
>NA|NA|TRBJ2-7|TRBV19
CASSPETGKVSYEQYF
TGTGCCAGTAGTCCCGAAACAGGGAAGGTCTCCTACGAGCAGTACTTC
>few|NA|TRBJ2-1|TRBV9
CASNLWGDGEQFF
TGTGCCAGCAACCTTTGGGGGGATGGTGAGCAGTTCTTC
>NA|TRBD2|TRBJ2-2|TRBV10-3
CAISGQTSPTGELFF
TGTGCCATCAGTGGACAGACTAGCCCTACCGGGGAGCTGTTTTTT
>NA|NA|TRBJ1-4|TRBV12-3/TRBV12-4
CASRVNLVEKLFF
TGTGCCAGCAGGGTAAATTTAGTTGAAAAACTGTTTTTT
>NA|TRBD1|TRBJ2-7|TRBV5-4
CASSAGQGKYEQYF
TGTGCCAGCAGTGCGGGACAGGGGAAGTACGAGCAGTACTTC
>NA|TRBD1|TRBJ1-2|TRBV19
CASSIGQGAYGYTF
TGTGCCAGTAGTATCGGGCAGGGGGCGTATGGCTACACCTTC
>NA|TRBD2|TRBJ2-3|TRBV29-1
CSVGRLAGGTDTQYF
TGCAGCGTGGGAAGACTAGCGGGAGGGACAGATACGCAGTATTTT
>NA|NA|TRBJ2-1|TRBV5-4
CASSNWLRSNNEQFF
TGTGCCAGCAGCAACTGGCTGCGGAGTAACAATGAGCAGTTCTTC
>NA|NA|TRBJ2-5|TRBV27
CASSSGRAETQYF
TGTGCCAGCAGTTCGGGAAGGGCAGAGACCCAGTACTTC
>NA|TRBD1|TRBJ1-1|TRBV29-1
CSVRTGRSNTEAFF
TGCAGCGTTAGGACAGGGAGATCAAACACTGAAGCTTTCTTT
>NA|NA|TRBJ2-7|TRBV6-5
CASSYSSTVPEQYF
TGTGCCAGCAGTTACTCTTCCACAGTCCCCGAGCAGTACTTC
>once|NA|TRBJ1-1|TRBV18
CASSPPNRRNTEAFF
TGTGCCAGCTCACCACCGAACAGGCGTAACACTGAAGCTTTCTTT
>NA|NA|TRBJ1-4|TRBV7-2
CASSLDEVTKLFF
TGTGCCAGCAGCCTCGACGAGGTGACAAAACTGTTTTTT
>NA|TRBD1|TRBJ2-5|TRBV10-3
CAISGQGRETQYF
TGTGCCATCAGTGGACAGGGGCGAGAGACCCAGTACTTC
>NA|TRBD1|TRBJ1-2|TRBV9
CASSPRTGGDYGYTF
TGTGCCAGCAGCCCCCGGACAGGGGGCGATTATGGCTACACCTTC
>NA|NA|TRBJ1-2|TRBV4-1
CASRPIPISQGNYGYTF
TGCGCCAGCAGACCGATACCCATCTCTCAGGGTAACTATGGCTACACCTTC
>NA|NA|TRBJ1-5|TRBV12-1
CASSPWDRAGQPQHF
TGTGCCAGCAGCCCGTGGGACAGGGCCGGACAGCCCCAGCATTTT
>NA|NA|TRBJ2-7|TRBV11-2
CASSLDRGSYEQYF
TGTGCCAGCAGCTTAGACAGGGGTTCCTACGAGCAGTACTTC
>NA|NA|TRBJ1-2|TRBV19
CASSIQGSYYGYTF
TGTGCCAGTAGTATACAGGGTTCCTACTATGGCTACACCTTC
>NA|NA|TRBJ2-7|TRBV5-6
CASSLEQGWADEQYF
TGTGCCAGCAGCTTGGAACAGGGATGGGCCGACGAGCAGTACTTC
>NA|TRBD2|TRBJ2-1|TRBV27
CASSFLAGGNNEQFF
TGTGCCAGCAGTTTTTTAGCGGGAGGGAACAATGAGCAGTTCTTC
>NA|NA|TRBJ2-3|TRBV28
CASSSDGGFTDTQYF
TGTGCCAGCAGCTCGGACGGGGGATTCACAGATACGCAGTATTTT
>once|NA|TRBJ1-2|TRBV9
CASSVDLGARDYGYTF
TGTGCCAGCAGCGTAGATTTGGGGGCAAGAGACTATGGCTACACCTTC
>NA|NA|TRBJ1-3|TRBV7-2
CASSLGGVANTIYF
TGTGCCAGCAGCTTGGGGGGGGTAGCAAACACCATATATTTT
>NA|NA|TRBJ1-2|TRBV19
CASSIHGRGDYGYTF
TGTGCCAGTAGTATTCATGGCAGGGGTGACTATGGCTACACCTTC
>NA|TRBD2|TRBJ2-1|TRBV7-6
CASSRGLADLYEQFF
TGTGCCAGCAGCCGAGGACTAGCCGATTTGTATGAGCAGTTCTTC
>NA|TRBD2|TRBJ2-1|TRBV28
CASRASGTRFYNEQFF
TGTGCCAGCAGGGCTAGCGGGACCAGATTCTACAATGAGCAGTTCTTC
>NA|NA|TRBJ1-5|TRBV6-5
CASSYSPTDNQPQHF
TGTGCCAGCAGTTACTCCCCGACAGACAATCAGCCCCAGCATTTT
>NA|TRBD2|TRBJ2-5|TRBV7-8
CASSLRLAGVQETQYF
TGTGCCAGCAGCCTTCGACTAGCGGGAGTTCAAGAGACCCAGTACTTC
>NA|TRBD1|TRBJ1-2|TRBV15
CATSRARQGSYGYTF
TGTGCCACCAGCAGGGCCAGACAGGGCAGCTATGGCTACACCTTC
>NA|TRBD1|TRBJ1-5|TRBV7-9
CASSHGTGDQPQHF
TGTGCCAGCAGCCACGGGACAGGGGATCAGCCCCAGCATTTT
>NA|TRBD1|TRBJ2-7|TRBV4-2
CASSQAPDRVRYEQYF
TGTGCCAGCAGCCAAGCCCCGGACAGGGTAAGGTACGAGCAGTACTTC
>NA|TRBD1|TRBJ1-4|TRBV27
CASTSLGQGGEKLFF
TGTGCCAGCACCTCACTAGGACAGGGTGGTGAAAAACTGTTTTTT
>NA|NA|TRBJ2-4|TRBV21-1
CASSKEGSRGRGPAKNIQYF
TGTGCCAGCAGCAAAGAGGGGTCCAGAGGGAGGGGCCCAGCCAAAAACATTCAGTACTTC
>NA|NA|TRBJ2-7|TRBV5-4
CASSTGRSGSYEQYF
TGTGCCAGCAGCACCGGGAGATCGGGCTCCTACGAGCAGTACTTC